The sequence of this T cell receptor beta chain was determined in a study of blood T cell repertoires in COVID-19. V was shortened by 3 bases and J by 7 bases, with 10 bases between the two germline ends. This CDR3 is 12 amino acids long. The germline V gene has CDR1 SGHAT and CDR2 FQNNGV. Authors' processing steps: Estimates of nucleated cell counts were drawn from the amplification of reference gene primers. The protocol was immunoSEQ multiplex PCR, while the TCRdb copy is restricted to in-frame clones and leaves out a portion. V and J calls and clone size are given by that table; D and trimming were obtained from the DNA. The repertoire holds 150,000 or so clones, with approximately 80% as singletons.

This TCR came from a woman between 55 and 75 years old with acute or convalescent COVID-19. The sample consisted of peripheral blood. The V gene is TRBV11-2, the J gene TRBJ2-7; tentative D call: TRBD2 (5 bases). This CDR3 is CASSFSEGEQYF. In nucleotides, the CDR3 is TGTGCCAGCAGCTTTTCTGAGGGAGAGCAGTACTTC.